One sample yielded the 14 T cell receptor beta chains listed below, sequenced in a study of blood T cell repertoires in COVID-19 (TCRdb year 2020). Receptor amplification or capture employed the immunoSEQ multiplex PCR assay. TCRdb carries this immuneACCESS record with in-frame sequences only. Its versions omit some clonotypes, under half of them owing to an unresolved V gene in the studies checked, with the rest unexplained. The sample yields some 320,000 clones; about 82% were counted once. The ten top clones hold more than 6% of the sample. Specimen: peripheral blood. The receptors stem from a human donor in a cohort sampled during active COVID-19.

The chain employs TRBV12-5 and TRBJ2-3, with 9 bases identical to TRBD2. This CDR3 has 16 residues. The junction had 5 bases not matched to a gene; V was cut back by 4 bases and J by 0 bases. The germline V gene has CDR1 LGHNT and CDR2 FRNRAP. CDR3 amino acids: CASGSGTSMSTDTQYF. The CDR3 bases are TGTGCTAGTGGTTCCGGGACTAGCATGAGCACAGATACGCAGTATTTT. Using reference TRBV12-5 and TRBJ2-3 for the parts outside the CDR3, the full variable domain is DARVTQTPRHKVTEMGQEVTMRCQPILGHNTVFWYRQTMMQGLELLAYFRNRAPLDDSGMPKDRFSAEMPDATLATLKIQPSEPRDSAVYFCASGSGTSMSTDTQYFGPGTRLTVL.

As for this clone: This sample includes further DNA sequences coding for the same CDR3. The chain has TRBV19 and TRBJ2-2; TRBD1 matches at 9 bases. Germline V gene sequence: CDR1 LNHDA, CDR2 SQIVND (reference sequence). V dropped 3 bases and J dropped 1; count of bases not matched to a gene: 3. CDR3 size: 16 residues. The CDR3 DNA sequence: TGTGCCAGTAGTATCCCGACAGGGGGGAACACCGGGGAGCTGTTTTTT. It translates to CASSIPTGGNTGELFF.

The chain carries TRBV4-1 and TRBJ1-1; perhaps TRBD1 as D (5 bases). The germline V gene has CDR1 MGHRA and CDR2 YSYEKL. The CDR3 runs to 15 residues. V was shortened by 2 bases and J by 3 bases, with 13 bases between the two germline ends. CDR3 DNA: TGCGCCAGCAGCCAAAAAAAGGGGCAGGACACTGAAGCTTTCTTT. The encoded protein is CASSQKKGQDTEAFF.

V is TRBV4-1 and J is TRBJ2-3; 10 positions match TRBD1. The V and J ends lost 4 bases and 2 bases, in that order; junction bases with no gene match: 9. Per the germline V gene, CDR1 is MGHRA and CDR2 is YSYEKL. The CDR3 extends over 17 amino acids. The CDR3 nucleotides read TGCGCCAGCAGCCGTGCTTGGACAGGGGGTACCACAGATACGCAGTATTTT. It is translated as CASSRAWTGGTTDTQYF.

The V gene is TRBV12-3 or TRBV12-4, the J gene TRBJ2-1; no definite D call. This CDR3 is 13 amino acids long. Trimming stripped 5 bases from V and 9 bases from J, with 14 bases between. CDR3 loop: CASSPPGSGEQFF. DNA of the CDR3: TGTGCCAGCAGTCCCCCCGGTAGTGGTGAGCAGTTCTTC.

The chain links TRBV5-1 to TRBJ1-1; D is uncertain. Germline CDR1 SGHRS, CDR2 YFSETQ. V lost 2 bases, J lost 1 base, and 9 bases lay in between. This CDR3 is built from 14 residues. This chain's CDR3 is CASSFEVANTEAFF. CDR3 DNA: TGCGCCAGCAGCTTTGAGGTGGCGAACACTGAAGCTTTCTTT. The variable domain in full, completed from reference TRBV5-1 and TRBJ1-1, reads KAGVTQTPRYLIKTRGQQVTLSCSPISGHRSVSWYQQTPGQGLQFLFEYFSETQRNKGNFPGRFSGRQFSNSRSEMNVSTLELGDSALYLCASSFEVANTEAFFGQGTRLTVV.

The J gene is TRBJ2-1, the V gene TRBV4-1; a possible D gene is TRBD2 (6 bases). The CDR3 runs 16 residues. The V end lost 1 base, the J end lost 7 bases, and 17 bases lay between the germline ends. Germline V gives CDR1 MGHRA, CDR2 YSYEKL. CDR3 in amino acids: CASSQGGRGWLNEQFF. The CDR3 coding sequence is TGCGCCAGCAGCCAAGGTGGGCGGGGTTGGTTAAATGAGCAGTTCTTC.

The chain carries TRBV29-1 and TRBJ1-1; TRBD1 might be the D (5 bases). The V gene's germline CDR1 is SQVTM and CDR2 ANQGSEA. V dropped 5 bases and J dropped 1 base, with 8 bases sitting between them. There are 12 residues in the CDR3. The CDR3 DNA sequence: TGCAGCGTTCCGGACAAGAACACTGAAGCTTTCTTT. This sequence encodes CSVPDKNTEAFF.

V usage is TRBV30 and J usage is TRBJ1-5; TRBD1 agrees at 7 bases. With V trimmed by 4 bases and J by 4 bases, 4 bases remained unmatched. The CDR3 consists of 13 residues. Germline values: CDR1 GTSNPN, CDR2 SVGIG (reference sequence). The CDR3 DNA is TGTGCCTGGATAGGGGGCGCAAATCAGCCCCAGCATTTT. Translation: CAWIGGANQPQHF.

The chain uses TRBV11-3 and TRBJ2-7; D is possibly TRBD2 (5 bases). The V gene's germline CDR1 is SGHNT and CDR2 YENEEA. V was cut by 5 bases and J by 0 bases, with 11 bases left in between. CDR3 length equals 14 residues. In nucleotides, the CDR3 is TGTGCCAGCAGCCCCCAGGCGGGCTCCTACGAGCAGTACTTC. Protein sequence: CASSPQAGSYEQYF.

The chain has TRBV19 and TRBJ1-1, with 11 bases identical to TRBD1. The CDR3 contains 14 residues. CDR1 LNHDA and CDR2 SQIVND come from the germline V gene (reference sequence). V lost 6 bases to trimming and J lost 6 bases; unmatched junction nucleotides: 6. CDR3 sequence (DNA): TGTGCCAGTAGAAGGACAGGGGGCGACTCTGAAGCTTTCTTT. Its translation is CASRRTGGDSEAFF.

This clone was detected once. V and J are TRBV19 and TRBJ2-5; D remains ambiguous. This CDR3 spans 16 amino acids. CDR1 is LNHDA and CDR2 is SQIVND in the germline V gene (reference sequence). The V end was cut by 4 bases, the J end by 2 bases, with 17 bases between. The CDR3: CASSTTLLRMQETQYF. CDR3 coding DNA: TGTGCCAGTAGTACGACTCTGTTACGGATGCAAGAGACCCAGTACTTC.

This sequence joins TRBV24-1 and TRBJ2-7, with 7 nucleotides matching TRBD1. The J segment lost 6 bases and the V segment lost 2 bases, leaving 6 bases of the junction unmatched. The germline V gene has CDR1 KGHDR and CDR2 SFDVKD. CDR3 length equals 14 residues. CDR3 nucleotides: TGTGCCACCAGTGATTCCGGGCCAGGGGGCGAGCAGTACTTC. Protein sequence: CATSDSGPGGEQYF.

CDR3 sequence (DNA): TGTGCCAGCTCACACGGGAGCGGGGGCGGCAATGAGCAGTTCTTC. Translating gives CASSHGSGGGNEQFF. J is TRBJ2-1 and V is TRBV18; 8 nucleotides agree with TRBD2. The CDR3 spans 15 residues. Germline CDR1 KGHSH, CDR2 LQKENI. Trimming at V came to 4 bases and at J to 6 bases, leaving 8 bases not matched to a gene.